This T cell receptor beta chain was sequenced for a study of cytomegalovirus exposure and HLA in healthy donors (dated by TCRdb to the late 2010s). For context, the study as a whole: In an earlier analysis of roughly 590 of the donors, roughly 300 Gb of sequence data and 117 million unique TCR beta sequences from about 190 million T cells were reported. Roughly 290 gigabases of sequencing data and 75 million to 85 million unique TCR sequences made up an early release that covered fewer than 650 HLA-typed donors. Of the roughly 390 genotyped donors, over 70% fell in the genetic ancestry cluster associated with self-reported Caucasian donors. The aim of the study was to test whether cataloging public T cell receptors could identify signatures of past pathogen exposure. The T cell repertoires of 550 to 850 subjects were profiled by immunosequencing and related to cytomegalovirus serostatus. In addition to the first cohort of 500 to 850 subjects, a separate validation cohort of 100 to 150 different subjects was used. To predict cytomegalovirus infection status, the study brought together high-throughput TCR immunosequencing, statistical association of individual TCRs with disease status, and machine learning. In a later analysis, previously published TCR beta repertoires from several hundred donors were re-analyzed and high-resolution HLA genotyping was added so that TCR occurrence patterns could be studied. In the later analysis, no new phenotypic data were used to find candidate immune exposures; instead, reliance was placed on TCR beta sequences and their occurrence across donors. An earlier analysis of 587 of the donors applied high-throughput TCR beta sequencing to assess whether each TCR beta V gene segment acted as functional or pseudogenic. Donor age, sex, ethnicity and CMV serostatus were collected together with the repertoire data. In a later genetic analysis, genome-wide SNP genotypes for about 55% of the roughly 700 donors were used, and that subset was treated as a discovery cohort. Every repertoire in the discovery cohort had been generated on one and the same sequencing platform. HLA typing covered class I and class II loci at four-digit resolution. The number of typed donors differed by locus: roughly 620-640 for A, B, C, DRB1 and DQB1; approximately 520 for DQA1; 606 for DPA1; and around 450 for DPB1. Roughly 5 DR-DQ haplotypes were treated as single units for association and clustering because of strong linkage in the cohort. Across 300 to 500 genotyped donors of the cohort, an average of 235,054 unique TCR beta nucleotide sequences per donor were sequenced, and roughly 20% of those sequences were non-productive. Findings and caveats that apply to the study as a whole: The study gave a list of about 170 TCR beta chains associated with cytomegalovirus. Compared with the roughly 670-donor mean, donors in an Asian-associated ancestry cluster had fewer N-insertions in productive TCRs, according to a later genetic analysis. Sequencing depth was assumed to be roughly uniform across donors in the presence/absence analyses, though that assumption may not hold. A later analysis found that most CMV-associated TCR beta chains appeared HLA-restricted, with HLA associations seemingly driven largely by CMV exposure. Correlated functional status among segregating V segments might reflect linkage disequilibrium, but an unknown experimental factor could not be ruled out. A few of the identified cytomegalovirus-associated TCR beta chains were confirmed in vitro to be specific for cytomegalovirus antigens. The earlier analysis of about 600 of the donors excluded 15 to 20 rarely observed V segments, including chromosome 9 orphons, because counts were too low. Because the 87-base-pair reads could not distinguish some IMGT-functional V segments, including TRBV6-2 and TRBV6-3, those segments were excluded. CMV serostatus was the only immune exposure information available for the cohort. According to a later analysis, TCR association rates differed among HLA loci, with DRB1 alleles showing the most associated TCRs and HLA-C alleles showing the fewest. According to a later analysis, parvovirus B19, influenza, CMV and Epstein-Barr virus appeared linked to several top co-occurrence clusters. Specific HLA alleles were associated with 15,000 to 20,000 TCR beta sequences at a false discovery rate of 0.05 in a later analysis. An earlier analysis of around 600 of the donors showed that most TCR beta V segments appeared in productive rearrangements either about 87% or about 30% of the time, which broadly matched IMGT annotations. A cluster of highly shared sequence variants was judged likely to be a technical artifact of the sequencing pipeline. Because HLA typing was unavailable for some donors at each locus, only the typed subset was used in association tests. The authors suggested that the approach could potentially be extended to other disease states and immunological phenotypes. In a later genetic analysis, a missense DCLRE1C variant was associated with V-gene and J-gene trimming of TCR beta chains, and the association was replicated in an independent cohort. Most TCR sequences were observed very rarely across donors, whereas some public TCRs were present in many individuals. This cohort had only TCR beta chains sequenced, and the lack of alpha or paired-chain data limited which features could be detected. In a later analysis, HLA-associated TCR beta chains were found to be more clonally expanded and to have lower generation probabilities than equally common non-associated chains. When HLA alleles, especially DR and DQ, strongly co-occurred, attributing TCR associations to individual alleles was difficult. In both the original and validation cohorts, the classifier was reported to diagnose cytomegalovirus status with high specificity and sensitivity. A further reported finding was that TCR beta sequences accurately predicted the HLA-A and HLA-B alleles for most subjects in the first cohort.

The cohort consisted of 666 healthy bone marrow donors. All cohort members were sampled while nominally healthy, although unrecorded immune exposures were likely present. The donor was CMV seropositive and belonged to the group of more than 250 seropositive cohort members. Each donor provided a peripheral blood sample, and peripheral blood mononuclear cells were used for TCR beta sequencing. Genomic DNA was extracted from the blood cell samples with the Qiagen DNeasy Blood Extraction Kit. The library was produced with the immunoSEQ multiplex PCR assay. The multiplex PCR relied on a mix of 60 forward primers for TCR Vbeta segments and 13 reverse primers for TCR Jbeta segments. The CDR3 region of rearranged TCR beta genes was amplified from genomic DNA with a multiplex PCR assay. On the Illumina HiSeq System, the amplified TCR beta libraries were sequenced as 87-base-pair reads. The authors' analysis ran thus. In a later analysis, tens of millions of unique TCR beta chains were counted across the approximately 670 repertoires, and roughly 10 million of these chains were shared by at least two donors. Raw reads were error-corrected and collapsed into unique sequences with a nearest-neighbor algorithm that merged closely related sequences to remove PCR and sequencing errors. V, D and J gene segments were assigned by aligning CDR3 sequences to IMGT reference sequences. For a sequence to be retained, a match of at least six nucleotides was required to both a V gene segment and a J gene segment. A rearrangement counted as productive if the CDR3 had no stop codons and remained in frame with V and J, and every other rearrangement counted as non-productive. Following IMGT convention, CDR3 was defined as the stretch from the second conserved V-encoded cysteine to the conserved J-encoded phenylalanine. Sequences without an unambiguous match to a single V gene segment were excluded from the earlier analysis of about 600 of the donors. An earlier analysis of several hundred of the donors called V segments functional above 56.7% productive rearrangements and segregating when the between-donor standard deviation exceeded 5%. A statistical classification framework was built for diagnosing cytomegalovirus status from the catalog of TCR beta chain sequences. In a later analysis, TCR nucleotide sequences were compared against IMGT/GENE-DB human TR gene sequences so that V and J genes could be assigned. A later analysis assigned CDR3 sequences and most-parsimonious VDJ recombination scenarios with the TCRdist pipeline. A later analysis defined each TCR beta chain by its CDR3 amino acid sequence plus V-gene family, and excluded reads lacking a unique V-gene family. A later analysis removed 550 to 650 highly shared, low-generation-probability nucleotide sequences to deal with suspected cross-contamination and a sequencing artifact. For each public chain, a later analysis derived a clonal expansion index from normalized ranks of inferred template counts within each repertoire. In a later analysis, generation probabilities were computed using a VDJ recombination model fitted to out-of-frame rearrangements, and the results were checked against IGoR. In a later analysis, hypergeometric tests were used to score TCR-TCR, TCR-HLA and TCR-CMV co-occurrence, with a repertoire-size bias correction applied to TCR pairs. A later analysis estimated false discovery rates by permuting HLA or CMV assignments 20 times. A later analysis grouped co-occurring TCRs with DBSCAN, adding TCRdist sequence similarity when clustering within HLA-allele-positive subsets. Co-occurrence clustering excluded repertoires with fewer than 30,000 or more than 120,000 public chains, plus five with anomalous nucleotide sharing. The source is immuneACCESS, and TCRdb retained only in-frame sequences with V and J called. Part of the clones is not carried over; for the studies checked, unresolved V genes explain less than half of this, and the remainder is unexplained. V and J calls and clone size follow that table, whereas D and trimming were derived from the DNA. For this sample the table gives about 210,000 clones, of which 79% were detected only once. The ten largest clones add up to about 0.36% of the sample.

CDR1 and CDR2 are drawn from the germline V gene: SGDLS, YYNGEE. The CDR3 runs 18 amino acids, cysteine and phenylalanine included. The CDR3 DNA has 54 bases and is translated from base 1. As concerns this clone: Its antigen target is currently unknown. Germline and junction disagree at one end, which may indicate a read error.

Here the chain combines TRBV9 and TRBJ2-2, with 14 central nucleotides matching TRBD2. The TCR comes from a male donor in good health and CMV-seropositive. Sequencing was carried out using PBMCs. DNA sequence: TGTGCCAGCAGCGTAGCCGCGGGACTAGCGGGGGTGTACGGGGAGCTGCTTTTT. This is translated as CASSVAAGLAGVYGELLF.